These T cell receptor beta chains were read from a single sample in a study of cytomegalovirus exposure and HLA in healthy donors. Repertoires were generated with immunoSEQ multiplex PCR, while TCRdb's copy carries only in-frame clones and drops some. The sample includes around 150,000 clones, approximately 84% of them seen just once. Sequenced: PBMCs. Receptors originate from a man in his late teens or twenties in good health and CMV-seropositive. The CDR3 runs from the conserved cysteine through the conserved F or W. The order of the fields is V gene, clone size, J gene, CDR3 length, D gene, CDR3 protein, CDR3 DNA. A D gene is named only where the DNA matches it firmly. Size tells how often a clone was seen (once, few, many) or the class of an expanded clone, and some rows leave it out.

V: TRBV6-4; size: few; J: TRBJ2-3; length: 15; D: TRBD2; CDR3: CASSDSSGGADTQYF; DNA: TGTGCCAGCAGTGACTCTTCGGGGGGAGCAGATACGCAGTATTTT
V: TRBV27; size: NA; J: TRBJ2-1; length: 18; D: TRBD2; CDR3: CASSPNPSGGWGGNEQFF; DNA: TGTGCCAGCAGTCCAAATCCTAGCGGGGGGTGGGGTGGAAATGAGCAGTTCTTC
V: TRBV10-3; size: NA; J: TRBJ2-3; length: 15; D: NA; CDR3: CAINGGGHSTDTQYF; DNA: TGTGCCATCAACGGCGGGGGCCATAGCACAGATACGCAGTATTTT
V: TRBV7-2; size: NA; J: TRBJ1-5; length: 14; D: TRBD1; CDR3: CASSLRQGEQPQHF; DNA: TGTGCCAGCAGCTTGAGACAGGGCGAACAGCCCCAGCATTTT
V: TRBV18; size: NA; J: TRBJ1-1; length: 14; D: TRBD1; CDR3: CASSPGTGENEAFF; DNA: TGTGCCAGCTCACCAGGGACAGGGGAGAATGAAGCTTTCTTT
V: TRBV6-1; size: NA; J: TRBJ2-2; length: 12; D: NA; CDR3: CASKGWTGELFF; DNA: TGTGCCAGCAAGGGGTGGACCGGGGAGCTGTTTTTT
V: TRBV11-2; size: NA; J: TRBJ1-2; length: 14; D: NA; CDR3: CASSRPWGDYGYTF; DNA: TGTGCCAGCAGCCGCCCTTGGGGGGACTATGGCTACACCTTC
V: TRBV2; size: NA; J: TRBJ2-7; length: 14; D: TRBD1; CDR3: CASRWSRGRHEQYF; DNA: TGTGCCAGCAGATGGAGCAGGGGGCGCCACGAGCAGTACTTC
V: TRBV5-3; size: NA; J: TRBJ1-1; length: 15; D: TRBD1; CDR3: CARSHPGGLNTEAFF; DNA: TGTGCCAGAAGCCACCCAGGGGGCTTAAACACTGAAGCTTTCTTT
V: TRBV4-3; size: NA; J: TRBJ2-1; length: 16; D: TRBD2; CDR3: CASSQEASGGYNEQFF; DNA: TGCGCCAGCAGCCAAGAAGCTAGCGGGGGCTACAATGAGCAGTTCTTC
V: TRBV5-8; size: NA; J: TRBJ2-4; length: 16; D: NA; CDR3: CASTRQEPPQRGIQYF; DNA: TGTGCCAGCACACGACAGGAGCCCCCCCAACGGGGCATTCAGTACTTC
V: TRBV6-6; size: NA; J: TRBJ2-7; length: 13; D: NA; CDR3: CASTVASVGEQYF; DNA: TGTGCCAGCACGGTAGCTAGTGTGGGCGAGCAGTACTTC
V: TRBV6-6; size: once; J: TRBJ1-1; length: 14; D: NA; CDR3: CASSSQDRSTEAFF; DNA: TGTGCCAGCAGTTCCCAAGACAGATCCACTGAAGCTTTCTTT
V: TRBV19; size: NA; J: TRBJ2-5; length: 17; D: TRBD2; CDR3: CASSIVGGLAGRETQYF; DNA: TGTGCCAGTAGTATAGTTGGGGGACTAGCGGGGAGAGAGACCCAGTACTTC
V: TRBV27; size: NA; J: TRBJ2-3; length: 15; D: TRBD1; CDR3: CASSPTGGYTDTQYF; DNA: TGTGCCAGCAGCCCAACAGGGGGCTACACAGATACGCAGTATTTT
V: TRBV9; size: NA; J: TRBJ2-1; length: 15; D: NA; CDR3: CASSVGTGSYNEQFF; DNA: TGTGCCAGCAGCGTAGGCACAGGGTCCTACAATGAGCAGTTCTTC
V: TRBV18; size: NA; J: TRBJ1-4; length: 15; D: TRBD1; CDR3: CASSPVGGSNEKLFF; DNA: TGTGCCAGCTCACCCGTAGGGGGCTCTAATGAAAAACTGTTTTTT
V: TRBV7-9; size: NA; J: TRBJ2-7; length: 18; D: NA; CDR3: CASSSFRDSIMGSYEQYF; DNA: TGTGCCAGCAGCTCTTTCAGGGACTCAATCATGGGCTCCTACGAGCAGTACTTC
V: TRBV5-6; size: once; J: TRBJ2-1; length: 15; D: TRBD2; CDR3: CASRLGLAEYNEQFF; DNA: TGTGCCAGCAGGCTTGGACTAGCGGAGTACAATGAGCAGTTCTTC
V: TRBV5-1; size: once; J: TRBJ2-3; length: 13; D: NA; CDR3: CASSPQTGDTQYF; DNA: TGCGCCAGCAGCCCTCAGACAGGAGATACGCAGTATTTT
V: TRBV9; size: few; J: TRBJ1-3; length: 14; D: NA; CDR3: CASSGQEWKNTIYF; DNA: TGTGCCAGCAGCGGACAGGAGTGGAAGAACACCATATATTTT
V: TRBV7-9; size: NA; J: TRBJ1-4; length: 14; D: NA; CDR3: CASSFRTVNEKLFF; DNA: TGTGCCAGCAGCTTCCGGACAGTTAATGAAAAACTGTTTTTT
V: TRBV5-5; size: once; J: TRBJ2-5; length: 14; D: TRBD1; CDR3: CASSPDRAGETQYF; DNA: TGTGCCAGCAGCCCCGACAGGGCGGGAGAGACCCAGTACTTC
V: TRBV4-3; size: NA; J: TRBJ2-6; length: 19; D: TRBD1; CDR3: CASSQALTGGSSGANVLTF; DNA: TGCGCCAGCAGCCAGGCATTAACAGGGGGCTCCTCTGGGGCCAACGTCCTGACTTTC
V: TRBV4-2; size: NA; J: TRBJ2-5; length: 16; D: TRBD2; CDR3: CASSLELAGGRETQYF; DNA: TGTGCCAGCAGCCTCGAACTAGCGGGGGGGCGAGAGACCCAGTACTTC
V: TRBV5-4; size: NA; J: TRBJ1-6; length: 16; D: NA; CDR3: CASSLAGVSYNSPLHF; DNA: TGTGCCAGCAGCTTGGCAGGGGTCTCCTATAATTCACCCCTCCACTTT
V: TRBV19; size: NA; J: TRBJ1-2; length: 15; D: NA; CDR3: CASSLDRGANYGYTF; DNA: TGTGCCAGTAGCCTCGACAGAGGAGCTAACTATGGCTACACCTTC
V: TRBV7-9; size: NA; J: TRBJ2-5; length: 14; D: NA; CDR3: CASSLEGYSETQYF; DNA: TGTGCCAGCAGCTTAGAAGGTTACAGTGAGACCCAGTACTTC
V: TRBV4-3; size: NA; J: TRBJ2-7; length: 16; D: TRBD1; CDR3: CASSQERGQGAYEQYF; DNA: TGCGCCAGCAGCCAAGAACGCGGACAGGGGGCGTACGAGCAGTACTTC
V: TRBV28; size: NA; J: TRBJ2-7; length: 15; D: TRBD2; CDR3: CASSSPAGVVYEQYF; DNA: TGTGCCAGCAGTTCCCCAGCGGGGGTGGTGTACGAGCAGTACTTC
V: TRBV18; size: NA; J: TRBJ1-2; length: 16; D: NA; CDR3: CASSPVSGLPNYGYTF; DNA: TGTGCCAGCTCACCAGTCTCGGGACTGCCTAACTATGGCTACACCTTC
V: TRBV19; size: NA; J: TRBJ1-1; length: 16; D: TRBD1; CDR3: CASSIPRDRGGTEAFF; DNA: TGTGCCAGTAGTATACCACGGGACAGGGGGGGCACTGAAGCTTTCTTT
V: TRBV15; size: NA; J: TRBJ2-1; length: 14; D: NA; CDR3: CATSRPDRDNQQFF; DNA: TGTGCCACCAGCAGACCGGACAGAGACAATCAGCAGTTCTTC
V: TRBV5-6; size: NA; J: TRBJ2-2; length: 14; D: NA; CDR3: CASSLGQNTGELFF; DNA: TGTGCCAGCAGCTTGGGGCAGAACACCGGGGAGCTGTTTTTT
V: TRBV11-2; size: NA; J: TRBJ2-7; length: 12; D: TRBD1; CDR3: CASSLAGGEQYF; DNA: TGTGCCAGCAGCTTAGCAGGGGGCGAGCAGTACTTC
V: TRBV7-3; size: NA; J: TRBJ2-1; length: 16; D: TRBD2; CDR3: CASSSAGLADYNEQFF; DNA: TGTGCCAGCAGCTCCGCCGGACTAGCGGATTACAATGAGCAGTTCTTC
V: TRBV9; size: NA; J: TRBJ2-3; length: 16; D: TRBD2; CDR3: CASSLDPGTSLDTQYF; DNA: TGTGCCAGCAGCCTGGACCCCGGGACTAGCCTTGATACGCAGTATTTT
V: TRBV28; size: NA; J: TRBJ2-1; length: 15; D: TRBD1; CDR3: CASSSPGQGSNEQFF; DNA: TGTGCCAGCAGTTCGCCGGGACAGGGATCCAATGAGCAGTTCTTC
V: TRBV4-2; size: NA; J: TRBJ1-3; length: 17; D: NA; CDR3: CASSQDWRGGSGNTIYF; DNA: TGTGCCAGCAGCCAAGATTGGAGGGGGGGCTCTGGAAACACCATATATTTT
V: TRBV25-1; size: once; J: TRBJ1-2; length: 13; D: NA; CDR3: CASSEGGFYGYTF; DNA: TGTGCCAGCAGTGAAGGAGGATTCTATGGCTACACCTTC
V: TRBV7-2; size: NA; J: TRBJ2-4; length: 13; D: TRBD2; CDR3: CASSLGREGGQYF; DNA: TGTGCCAGCAGCTTAGGTCGGGAGGGGGGTCAGTACTTC
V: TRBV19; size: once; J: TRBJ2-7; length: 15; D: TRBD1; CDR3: CASSTVGQHPYEQYF; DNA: TGTGCCAGTAGTACCGTGGGACAGCACCCCTACGAGCAGTACTTC
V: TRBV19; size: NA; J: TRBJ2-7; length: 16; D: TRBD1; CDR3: CASRRSWTGDTYEQYF; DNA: TGTGCCAGTAGGAGATCGTGGACAGGGGACACCTACGAGCAGTACTTC
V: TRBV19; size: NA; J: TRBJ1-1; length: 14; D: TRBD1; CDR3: CASREDRLTTEAFF; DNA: TGTGCCAGTAGGGAGGACAGGCTGACAACTGAAGCTTTCTTT
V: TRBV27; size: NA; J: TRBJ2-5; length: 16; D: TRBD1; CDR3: CASSPIGTGDQETQYF; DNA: TGTGCCAGCAGTCCGATCGGGACAGGGGATCAAGAGACCCAGTACTTC
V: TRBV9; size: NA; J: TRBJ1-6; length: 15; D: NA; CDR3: CASSEGGNYNSPLHF; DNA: TGTGCCAGCAGCGAAGGGGGTAACTATAATTCACCCCTCCACTTT
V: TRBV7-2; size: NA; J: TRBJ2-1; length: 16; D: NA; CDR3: CASSFRLRIYYNEQFF; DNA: TGTGCCAGCAGCTTTCGTCTGAGGATCTACTACAATGAGCAGTTCTTC
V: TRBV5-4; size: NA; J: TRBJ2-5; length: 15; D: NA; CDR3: CASSLGLGQQETQYF; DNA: TGTGCCAGCAGCTTGGGACTCGGCCAGCAAGAGACCCAGTACTTC
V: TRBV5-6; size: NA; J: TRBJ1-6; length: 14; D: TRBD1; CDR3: CASRSGTGYSPLHF; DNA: TGTGCCAGCAGGTCCGGGACAGGGTACTCACCCCTCCACTTT
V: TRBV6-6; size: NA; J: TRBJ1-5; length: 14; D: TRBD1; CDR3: CASSSGTGGQPQHF; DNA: TGTGCCAGCAGTTCAGGGACAGGGGGTCAGCCCCAGCATTTT
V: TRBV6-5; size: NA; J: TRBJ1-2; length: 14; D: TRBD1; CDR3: CASSYEPGQGVYTF; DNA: TGTGCCAGCAGTTACGAACCGGGACAGGGGGTATACACCTTC
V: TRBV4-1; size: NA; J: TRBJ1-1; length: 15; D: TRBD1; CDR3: CASSQVGQGFTEAFF; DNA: TGCGCCAGCAGCCAAGTCGGACAGGGGTTTACTGAAGCTTTCTTT
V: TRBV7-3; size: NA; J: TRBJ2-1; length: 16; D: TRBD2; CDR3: CASSLRPSGGANEQFF; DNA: TGTGCCAGCAGCTTAAGGCCCAGCGGGGGGGCGAATGAGCAGTTCTTC
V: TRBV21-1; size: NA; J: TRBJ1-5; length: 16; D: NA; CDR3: CASSKAGQGCNQPQHF; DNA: TGTGCCAGCAGCAAAGCGGGACAGGGTTGCAATCAGCCCCAGCATTTT
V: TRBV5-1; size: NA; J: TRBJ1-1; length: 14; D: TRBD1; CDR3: CASSLAGTDTEAFF; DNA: TGCGCCAGCAGCTTGGCCGGGACAGACACTGAAGCTTTCTTT